The 30 T cell receptor beta chains presented below share a single source sample, sequenced in a study of T-cell reconstitution after alpha-beta-depleted transplantation in children. The authors prepared the TCRbeta library with unique molecular identifiers. TCRdb called the PCR reads again in MiXCR, with one record for every CDR3 protein. The sample has roughly 340,000 distinct CDR3 sequences, roughly 17% seen once; the top ten hold around two fifths. Source: PBMCs, mostly from graft donor cells, taken 360 days after TCRalphabeta/CD19-depleted stem cell transplant. These receptor sequences come from a male patient between 2 and 10 years old who had a stem cell transplant for acute lymphoblastic leukemia, so the T cells may come from the graft donor.

This clonotype has at least ten counts. This chain links TRBV9 with TRBJ2-1, with 13 bases fitting TRBD2. V was pared by 5 bases and J by 9 bases, with 20 bases of the junction left unmatched. Germline CDR1 reads SGDLS; CDR2 reads YYNGEE. The CDR3 loop spans 19 amino acids. CDR3 region: CASSKGRGAGTSGMVEQFF. In DNA, the CDR3 is TGTGCCAGCAGTAAAGGGAGGGGCGCGGGGACTAGCGGGATGGTTGAGCAGTTCTTC.

This clonotype has a handful of counts. The chain uses TRBV9 and TRBJ2-1, with D perhaps matching TRBD2 (5 bases). The CDR3 contains 13 residues. With 0 bases removed from V and 13 bases from J, the gap between germline ends came to 14 bases. In germline, CDR1 is SGDLS, CDR2 YYNGEE. The CDR3 spells CASSVELQTKQFF. The CDR3 DNA follows: TGTGCCAGCAGCGTAGAGTTGCAGACTAAACAGTTCTTC. Full variable domain (outside the CDR3, taken from reference TRBV9 and TRBJ2-1): DSGVTQTPKHLITATGQRVTLRCSPRSGDLSVYWYQQSLDQGLQFLIQYYNGEERAKGNILERFSAQQFPDLHSELNLSSLELGDSALYFCASSVELQTKQFFGPGTRLTVL.

The CDR3 protein is CASSLISSGRNSLADTQYF. The CDR3 DNA reads as TGCGCCAGCAGCCTAATATCTAGCGGGAGAAACAGTCTCGCAGATACGCAGTATTTT. This chain uses TRBV5-1 with TRBJ2-3; 10 bases agree with TRBD2. J lost 4 bases, V lost 4 bases, and 18 bases had no gene match. This CDR3 contains 19 residues. Germline V gene lookup returns CDR1 SGHRS and CDR2 YFSETQ.

The V gene is TRBV10-3, the J gene TRBJ1-2; 7 nucleotides line up with TRBD1. This CDR3 region has 16 residues. CDR1 is ENHRY and CDR2 is SYGVKD in the germline V gene. Unmatched junction bases numbered 14, after V lost 6 bases and J lost 4 bases. This CDR3 reads CAIRTPSRDSGYGYTF. The CDR3 DNA reads as TGTGCCATCAGGACACCCTCCCGGGACAGTGGCTATGGCTACACCTTC.

In the case of this clonotype: A much larger clone lies one base from this, so it may be a read error. The chain has TRBV3-1 and TRBJ2-1, with unresolved D. The germline V gene has CDR1 LGHDT and CDR2 YNNKEL (reference sequence). CDR3 size: 15 residues. CDR3 amino acids: CACSQGHGSYNEQFF. CDR3 DNA: TGTGCCTGCAGCCAAGGGCACGGTTCCTACAATGAGCAGTTCTTC.

The chain employs TRBV12-3 or TRBV12-4 and TRBJ2-3; D might be TRBD2 (5 bases). Trimming cost V 5 bases and J 3 bases, with 21 bases left between them. CDR3 length equals 17 residues. The CDR3 loop reads CASSREPPLSLTDTQYF. For the CDR3, the DNA is TGTGCCAGCAGTCGGGAACCCCCATTATCTTTAACAGATACGCAGTATTTT.

This clonotype was counted many times. This chain uses TRBV27 with TRBJ1-5; D remains unclear. CDR3 size: 14 residues. Between the trimmed V and J ends, which lost 5 bases and 0 bases, there was a span of 8 bases. Germline lookup yields CDR1 MNHEY and CDR2 SMNVEV (reference sequence). The CDR3 bases are TGTGCCAGCAGTCTGGGGATTAGCAATCAGCCCCAGCATTTT. It specifies CASSLGISNQPQHF.

This clonotype was seen only a few times. V and J are TRBV12-3 or TRBV12-4 and TRBJ2-5; TRBD2 aligns across 9 bases. Trimming at V came to 5 bases and at J to 5 bases, leaving 12 bases not matched to a gene. The CDR3 is 16 residues long. The CDR3 here is CASSPIAGGPKETQYF. CDR3 nucleotides: TGTGCCAGCAGTCCCATTGCGGGAGGGCCTAAGGAGACCCAGTACTTC.

This clonotype was seen a few times. The V gene is TRBV29-1, the J gene TRBJ2-5; the D gene is possibly TRBD1 (6 bases). This CDR3 contains 12 residues. Germline V CDR1 and CDR2: SQVTM, ANQGSEA. Trimming left V 6 bases short and J 7 bases short, with 15 bases between. CDR3: CSVGAPAGTQYF. DNA of the CDR3: TGCAGCGTGGGGGCCCCAGCAGGGACCCAGTACTTC.

V is TRBV5-6 and J is TRBJ1-6; D is undetermined. The CDR3 spans 13 residues. Germline values: CDR1 SGHDT, CDR2 YYEEEE. Trimming pared 1 base from V and 7 bases from J, leaving 6 bases between. As DNA, the CDR3 is TGTGCCAGCAGCTTGTCCAGGAATTCACCCCTCCACTTT. Protein sequence: CASSLSRNSPLHF.

This clonotype was detected only a few times. CDR3 DNA sequence: TGTGCCAGCAGCTTAGTGTTGAGGGTTATCCCTACCGGGGAGCTGTTTTTT. This gives the protein CASSLVLRVIPTGELFF. V gene TRBV7-6 combines with J gene TRBJ2-2, with D maybe TRBD2 (5 bases). Germline V gives CDR1 SGHVS, CDR2 FNYEAQ. The CDR3 runs 17 residues. Trimming took 1 base from V and 5 from J, leaving 17 bases between them.

This rearrangement joins TRBV4-2 to TRBJ2-7; 7 nucleotides line up with TRBD2. V was pared by 2 bases and J by 2 bases, with 6 bases of the junction left unmatched. The germline CDR1 and CDR2 sequences are LGHNA and YNFKEQ. CDR3 size: 15 residues. CDR3 sequence: CASSQSRRGAYEQYF. The DNA for the CDR3 is TGTGCCAGCAGCCAATCTCGTCGGGGGGCCTACGAGCAGTACTTC.

V gene TRBV4-1 combines with J gene TRBJ1-4; D gene uncertain. The germline V and J ends were trimmed by 0 bases and 2 bases, with 13 bases remaining between them. Germline V gene sequence: CDR1 MGHRA, CDR2 YSYEKL. The CDR3 length is 17 residues. As DNA, the CDR3 is TGCGCCAGCAGCCAAGAAGGCCCCTCGGGCACTAATGAAAAACTGTTTTTT. This encodes CASSQEGPSGTNEKLFF.

There are a few counts of this clonotype. The rearrangement joins TRBV5-1 to TRBJ2-2; no clear D. Germline V CDR1 and CDR2: SGHRS, YFSETQ. The V end lost 5 bases, the J end lost 5 bases, and 7 bases lay between the germline ends. This CDR3 is built from 12 residues. The CDR3 reads CASRNKTGELFF. CDR3 nucleotides: TGCGCCAGCAGGAACAAAACCGGGGAGCTGTTTTTT.

This clonotype was counted at least ten times. The chain combines TRBV4-1 with TRBJ1-2; a weak D match, TRBD1 (6 bases). Trimming shortened V by 1 base and J by 4 bases, and 10 bases separated the two germline ends. The germline CDR1 and CDR2 sequences are MGHRA and YSYEKL. The CDR3 length is 14 residues. The CDR3 loop is CASSQGGRGYGYTF. The CDR3 DNA reads as TGCGCCAGCAGCCAAGGGGGCAGGGGCTATGGCTACACCTTC.

In this sample, this clonotype turned up a few times. The CDR3 sequence is CAIRGAGGGGANVLTF. The CDR3 DNA reads TGTGCCATCCGTGGCGCTGGGGGAGGCGGGGCCAACGTCCTGACTTTC. The chain carries TRBV10-3 and TRBJ2-6; perhaps TRBD2 as D (6 bases). The V gene's germline CDR1 is ENHRY and CDR2 SYGVKD. The length of the CDR3 is 16 residues. V lost 8 bases and J lost 4, with 18 bases in between.

V is TRBV24-1 and J is TRBJ2-7, with TRBD2 matching 12 bases. Trimming took 5 bases from V and 4 from J; bases not matched to a gene: 2. The CDR3 length is 14 residues. The germline gives CDR1 KGHDR, CDR2 SFDVKD. CDR3 sequence reads: CATSATSGSYEQYF. CDR3 nucleotides: TGTGCCACCAGTGCGACTAGCGGGAGTTACGAGCAGTACTTC.

The V gene is TRBV4-2, the J gene TRBJ2-4; D not resolved. Trimming removed 1 base at V and 11 bases at J, with 6 bases between. Germline lookup yields CDR1 LGHNA and CDR2 YNFKEQ. There are 11 residues in the CDR3. The CDR3 DNA follows: TGTGCCAGCAGCCAAGCCGGGTTTCAGTACTTC. It codes for CASSQAGFQYF.

This clonotype was seen at least ten times. The chain combines TRBV5-1 with TRBJ2-7; D not resolved. Between the trimmed V and J ends, which lost 2 bases and 1 base, there was a span of 13 bases. The CDR3 length is 15 residues. Germline CDR1 is SGHRS and CDR2 is YFSETQ. CDR3 nucleotide sequence: TGCGCCAGCAGCTTTAGCTGGCCCACTTCCTACGAGCAGTACTTC. Amino acid sequence: CASSFSWPTSYEQYF.

V gene TRBV4-2 combines with J gene TRBJ2-7; no reliable D call. Trimming removed 4 bases from V and 6 bases from J, with 13 bases in between. CDR3 length: 13 residues. The germline V gene has CDR1 LGHNA and CDR2 YNFKEQ. CDR3 residues: CASSPPARAEQYF. In DNA, the CDR3 is TGTGCCAGCAGCCCCCCCGCAAGGGCCGAGCAGTACTTC.

This clonotype has more than one count but fewer than ten. The chain joins TRBV4-2 to TRBJ2-7; no clear D. The V gene's germline CDR1 is LGHNA and CDR2 YNFKEQ. Trimming shortened V by 2 bases and J by 3 bases, and 8 bases separated the two germline ends. This CDR3 has 13 amino acids. The DNA of the CDR3 is TGTGCCAGCAGCCAAAGAACTAACTACGAGCAGTACTTC. As protein: CASSQRTNYEQYF.

This clonotype has more than one count but fewer than ten. CDR3: CAWSASPSTVQETQYF. DNA for the CDR3: TGTGCCTGGAGTGCGTCCCCCTCTACAGTCCAAGAGACCCAGTACTTC. The chain uses TRBV30 and TRBJ2-5, with D hard to call. The length of the CDR3 is 16 residues. Germline V gene lookup returns CDR1 GTSNPN and CDR2 SVGIG (reference sequence). V gave up 1 base and J gave up 1 base, with 16 bases separating them.

This clonotype has just a few counts. The rearrangement links TRBV7-2 to TRBJ2-1, with unresolved D. V was pared by 1 base and J by 0 bases, with 10 bases between. This CDR3 region has 16 residues. Germline CDR1 reads SGHTA; CDR2 reads FQGNSA. The CDR3 bases are TGTGCCAGCAGCTTAGTGTCAGATAGCTCCTACAATGAGCAGTTCTTC. Its translation is CASSLVSDSSYNEQFF.

This clonotype was detected many times. The chain joins TRBV28 to TRBJ2-4, with D perhaps assigned TRBD1 or TRBD2 (6 bases each). V dropped 5 bases and J dropped 7 bases, with 9 bases sitting between them. Germline V gene sequence: CDR1 MDHEN, CDR2 SYDVKM. The CDR3 contains 12 residues. This chain's CDR3 is CASSQGRNIQYF. CDR3 DNA sequence: TGTGCCAGCAGTCAGGGGAGGAACATTCAGTACTTC.

This clonotype came up many times. This chain joins TRBV12-3 or TRBV12-4 and TRBJ2-5; D is unclear. The V and J ends lost 1 base and 5 bases respectively, with 8 bases between them. The CDR3 covers 13 residues. The CDR3 sequence is CASSLGSAETQYF. CDR3 nucleotides: TGTGCCAGCAGTTTAGGTTCGGCGGAGACCCAGTACTTC.

This clonotype was counted only a few times. The V gene is TRBV29-1, the J gene TRBJ2-3; 7 positions agree with TRBD2. Germline V gene lookup returns CDR1 SQVTM and CDR2 ANQGSEA. This CDR3 comprises 12 residues. V was clipped by 6 bases and J by 5 bases; unmatched bases: 5. Written as DNA, the CDR3 is TGCAGCGTAGCCCCGGGAGGAGATACGCAGTATTTT. It specifies CSVAPGGDTQYF.

This clonotype was counted between two and nine times. The J gene is TRBJ2-7, the V gene TRBV11-2; perhaps TRBD1 as D (5 bases). Between the trimmed V and J ends, which lost 4 bases and 6 bases, there was a span of 16 bases. In germline, CDR1 is SGHAT, CDR2 FQNNGV. The CDR3 runs 14 residues. In nucleotides, the CDR3 is TGTGCCAGCAGCTCAGGGCTGCGGCAGGGCGAGCAGTACTTC. Its protein product is CASSSGLRQGEQYF.

This clonotype showed up many times. V is TRBV20-1 and J is TRBJ2-7; TRBD2 might be the D (5 bases). In germline, CDR1 is DFQATT, CDR2 SNEGSKA (reference sequence). The CDR3 extends over 11 amino acids. The ends were cut back, 5 bases at V and 5 bases at J, with 10 bases in the middle. CDR3 loop: CSAFLADEQYF. The CDR3 DNA follows: TGCAGTGCTTTCCTAGCAGACGAGCAGTACTTC.

This clonotype was picked up a small number of times. The J gene is TRBJ2-5, the V gene TRBV3-1; 8 nucleotides match TRBD2. The J segment lost 0 bases and the V segment lost 4 bases, leaving 13 bases of the junction unmatched. The CDR3 contains 18 residues. Germline CDR1 and CDR2: LGHDT and YNNKEL (reference sequence). As DNA, the CDR3 is TGTGCCAGCAGCCCTAACCCCCCGACTAGCGACCACCAAGAGACCCAGTACTTC. It specifies CASSPNPPTSDHQETQYF.

This clonotype was picked up a small number of times. V usage is TRBV20-1 and J usage is TRBJ1-1, with TRBD1 matching 8 bases. The CDR3 spans 11 residues. V lost 4 bases to trimming and J lost 9 bases; unmatched junction nucleotides: 4. Germline CDR1 reads DFQATT; CDR2 reads SNEGSKA (reference sequence). DNA of the CDR3: TGCAGTGCTAACAGACAGGGGAAAGCTTTCTTT. Amino acid sequence: CSANRQGKAFF.